Given below is one T cell receptor beta chain in context. Its antigen remains unidentified. Using its own MiXCR run on the 5' RACE reads, TCRdb lists one record per CDR3 protein. The sample contains hundreds of thousands of distinct CDR3 sequences, approximately 16% of which appear only once. The data are from a study of T cells after yellow fever vaccination. Notes on the study in general: Researchers noted that a small share of clonotypes showed up in both CD4 and CD8 compartments. Abundant clonotypes from the bulk population could have been carried over as contaminants into FACS-sorted repertoires.

The germline CDR1 and CDR2 sequences are SNHLY and FYNNEI. The CDR3 contains 15 residues. V shed 3 bases and J shed 4 bases, with 16 bases lying between them. Sequenced here: PBMCs, sampled roughly 5 days after the first yellow fever vaccination. The chain is built from TRBV2 and TRBJ2-7, with a tentative D call TRBD1 (6 bases). The receptor was derived from a young man who received the YFV17D yellow fever vaccine. Here the CDR3 reads CASSDARQDWYEQYF. The CDR3 DNA reads TGTGCCAGCAGTGACGCTAGACAGGATTGGTACGAGCAGTACTTC.